The rows below give T cell receptor beta chains drawn from one sample of a study of response to subunit inactivated influenza vaccine. TCRdb reanalysed the RT-PCR reads using MiXCR and keeps one entry per CDR3 protein. Of hundreds of thousands of distinct CDR3 sequences in the sample, about 7.6% were seen once. The sequenced sample was PBMCs from blood, obtained around 25 months after vaccination. The receptors were sampled from a man aged 45 to 70 who received an inactivated influenza vaccine. Both conserved end residues are part of each CDR3. D genes are given only for firm matches. Size is stated for part of the rows, as once, few or many counts, or as a class when the clone is expanded.

j_call: TRBJ2-4; clone_size: .; v_call: TRBV20-1; d_call: .; cdr3_aa: CSARAEWGDQAKNIQYF; cdr3_nt: TGCAGTGCTAGAGCCGAATGGGGAGACCAAGCCAAAAACATTCAGTACTTC
j_call: TRBJ2-7; clone_size: .; v_call: TRBV30; d_call: .; cdr3_aa: CAWTQQYEQYF; cdr3_nt: TGTGCCTGGACCCAACAATACGAGCAGTACTTC
j_call: TRBJ1-4; clone_size: few; v_call: TRBV28; d_call: .; cdr3_aa: CASSFSWALSATNEKLFF; cdr3_nt: TGTGCCAGCAGTTTTAGCTGGGCACTATCAGCAACTAATGAAAAACTGTTTTTT
j_call: TRBJ2-3; clone_size: .; v_call: TRBV20-1; d_call: .; cdr3_aa: CSARTPVSTDTQYF; cdr3_nt: TGCAGTGCTAGAACTCCGGTCTCCACAGATACGCAGTATTTT
j_call: TRBJ2-7; clone_size: few; v_call: TRBV7-2; d_call: .; cdr3_aa: CASSFSRVSSYEQYF; cdr3_nt: TGTGCCAGCAGCTTTTCAAGAGTAAGCTCCTACGAGCAGTACTTC
j_call: TRBJ1-1; clone_size: many; v_call: TRBV7-9; d_call: TRBD1; cdr3_aa: CASSLFPRDRATEAFF; cdr3_nt: TGTGCCAGCAGCTTATTCCCTAGGGACAGGGCAACTGAAGCTTTCTTT
j_call: TRBJ2-2; clone_size: .; v_call: TRBV12-3/TRBV12-4; d_call: TRBD1; cdr3_aa: CATDRVGTGELFF; cdr3_nt: TGTGCAACAGACAGGGTGGGCACCGGGGAGCTGTTTTTT
j_call: TRBJ2-1; clone_size: many; v_call: TRBV4-3; d_call: .; cdr3_aa: CASSQDIIRGASSYNEQFF; cdr3_nt: TGCGCCAGCAGCCAAGATATCATAAGGGGGGCCAGCTCCTACAATGAGCAGTTCTTC
j_call: TRBJ2-3; clone_size: few; v_call: TRBV5-1; d_call: TRBD1; cdr3_aa: CASSLGTGSDTQYF; cdr3_nt: TGCGCCAGCAGCCTCGGGACAGGGTCGGATACGCAGTATTTT
j_call: TRBJ1-5; clone_size: .; v_call: TRBV7-9; d_call: .; cdr3_aa: CASSFGNQPQNF; cdr3_nt: TGTGCCAGCAGCTTTGGTAATCAGCCCCAGAATTTT
j_call: TRBJ2-1; clone_size: .; v_call: TRBV7-9; d_call: TRBD2; cdr3_aa: CASSLASGGLGEQFF; cdr3_nt: TGTGCCAGCAGCTTGGCTAGCGGGGGGCTCGGTGAGCAGTTCTTC
j_call: TRBJ2-5; clone_size: few; v_call: TRBV7-9; d_call: .; cdr3_aa: CASSVSISKETQYF; cdr3_nt: TGTGCCAGCAGCGTATCGATTTCCAAAGAGACCCAGTACTTC
j_call: TRBJ2-7; clone_size: few; v_call: TRBV7-2; d_call: .; cdr3_aa: CASSPAGLSYEQYF; cdr3_nt: TGTGCCAGCAGCCCTGCGGGGCTCTCCTACGAGCAGTACTTC
j_call: TRBJ1-1; clone_size: .; v_call: TRBV4-1; d_call: TRBD1; cdr3_aa: CASSRTGQGAGEAFF; cdr3_nt: TGCGCCAGCAGCCGCACAGGACAGGGGGCCGGTGAAGCTTTCTTT
j_call: TRBJ2-3; clone_size: .; v_call: TRBV2; d_call: TRBD1; cdr3_aa: CASSEAGDRVTDTQYF; cdr3_nt: TGTGCCAGCAGTGAAGCCGGGGACAGGGTAACAGATACGCAGTATTTT
j_call: TRBJ2-5; clone_size: .; v_call: TRBV12-3/TRBV12-4; d_call: .; cdr3_aa: CASSTGGATQYF; cdr3_nt: TGTGCCAGCAGTACTGGGGGGGCGACCCAGTACTTC
j_call: TRBJ2-7; clone_size: few; v_call: TRBV7-9; d_call: TRBD2; cdr3_aa: CASSLSASGSGEQYF; cdr3_nt: TGTGCCAGCAGCTTATCGGCGAGCGGGAGTGGCGAGCAGTACTTC
j_call: TRBJ1-5; clone_size: .; v_call: TRBV20-1; d_call: .; cdr3_aa: CSAGREGQPQHF; cdr3_nt: TGCAGTGCCGGAAGGGAGGGACAGCCCCAGCATTTT
j_call: TRBJ1-2; clone_size: few; v_call: TRBV12-3/TRBV12-4; d_call: .; cdr3_aa: CASGGGYGYTF; cdr3_nt: TGTGCCAGCGGGGGGGGCTATGGCTACACCTTC
j_call: TRBJ2-7; clone_size: few; v_call: TRBV5-1; d_call: .; cdr3_aa: CASSLEAAAYEQYF; cdr3_nt: TGCGCCAGCAGCTTGGAGGCGGCCGCCTACGAGCAGTACTTC
j_call: TRBJ2-1; clone_size: many; v_call: TRBV5-1; d_call: TRBD1; cdr3_aa: CASSPRGQGSYNEQFF; cdr3_nt: TGCGCCAGCAGCCCTAGGGGACAGGGGTCCTACAATGAGCAGTTCTTC
j_call: TRBJ2-1; clone_size: few; v_call: TRBV15; d_call: .; cdr3_aa: CATSRAKGGYEQFF; cdr3_nt: TGTGCCACCAGCAGAGCGAAGGGGGGCTATGAGCAGTTCTTC
j_call: TRBJ2-1; clone_size: .; v_call: TRBV28; d_call: .; cdr3_aa: CASSLSEKLVSYNEQFF; cdr3_nt: TGTGCCAGCAGTTTATCGGAGAAGTTGGTCTCCTACAATGAGCAGTTCTTC
j_call: TRBJ1-5; clone_size: many; v_call: TRBV4-1; d_call: .; cdr3_aa: CASSQVGQAYNQPQHF; cdr3_nt: TGCGCCAGCAGCCAAGTAGGGCAGGCTTACAATCAGCCCCAGCATTTT
j_call: TRBJ2-3; clone_size: many; v_call: TRBV10-3; d_call: .; cdr3_aa: CAISGSDTQYF; cdr3_nt: TGTGCCATCAGTGGGTCGGATACGCAGTATTTT
j_call: TRBJ1-2; clone_size: many; v_call: TRBV7-9; d_call: .; cdr3_aa: CASTRLIATGDGYTF; cdr3_nt: TGTGCCAGCACGCGGTTGATTGCAACCGGGGATGGCTACACCTTC
j_call: TRBJ2-7; clone_size: few; v_call: TRBV4-2; d_call: .; cdr3_aa: CASSGPGRWYEQYF; cdr3_nt: TGTGCCAGCAGCGGACCGGGACGGTGGTACGAGCAGTACTTC
j_call: TRBJ2-1; clone_size: .; v_call: TRBV7-9; d_call: .; cdr3_aa: CASSSPTQASEQFF; cdr3_nt: TGTGCCAGCAGCTCACCCACGCAGGCCAGTGAGCAGTTCTTC
j_call: TRBJ1-1; clone_size: .; v_call: TRBV21-1; d_call: .; cdr3_aa: CASSKVGTPDQNTEAFF; cdr3_nt: TGTGCCAGCAGCAAGGTCGGGACACCGGATCAGAACACTGAAGCTTTCTTT
j_call: TRBJ2-2; clone_size: few; v_call: TRBV19; d_call: .; cdr3_aa: CASSIVSGTGELFF; cdr3_nt: TGTGCCAGTAGTATAGTAAGCGGGACCGGGGAGCTGTTTTTT
j_call: TRBJ1-2; clone_size: many; v_call: TRBV29-1; d_call: TRBD1; cdr3_aa: CSVGTASYGYTF; cdr3_nt: TGCAGCGTCGGGACAGCATCCTATGGCTACACCTTC